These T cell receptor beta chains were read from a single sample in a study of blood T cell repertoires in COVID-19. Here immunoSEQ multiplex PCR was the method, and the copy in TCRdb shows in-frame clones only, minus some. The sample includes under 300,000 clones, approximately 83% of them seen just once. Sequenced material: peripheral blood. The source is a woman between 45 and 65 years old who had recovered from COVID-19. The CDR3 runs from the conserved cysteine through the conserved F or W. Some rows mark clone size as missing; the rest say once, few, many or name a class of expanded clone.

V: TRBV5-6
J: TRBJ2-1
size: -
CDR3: CASSRSGTSGGDEQFF

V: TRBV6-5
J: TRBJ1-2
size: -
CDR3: CASTTGGTYGYTF

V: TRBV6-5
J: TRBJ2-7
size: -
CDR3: CASSRGQGSYEQYF

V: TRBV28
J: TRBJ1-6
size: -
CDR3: CASSKRTTGGGSPLHF

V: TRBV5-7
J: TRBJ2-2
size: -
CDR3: CASSPARGELFF

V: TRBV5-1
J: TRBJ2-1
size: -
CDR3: CASSSGGPYNEQFF

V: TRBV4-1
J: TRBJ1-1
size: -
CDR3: CASSWGREPEAFF

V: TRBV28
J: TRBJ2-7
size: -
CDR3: CASSSRWEQYF

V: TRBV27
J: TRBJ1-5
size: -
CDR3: CASSQEAGVSQPQHF

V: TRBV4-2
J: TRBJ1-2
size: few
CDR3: CASSHQDRSSNYGYTF

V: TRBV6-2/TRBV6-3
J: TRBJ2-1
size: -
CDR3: CASSYGTRGHEQFF

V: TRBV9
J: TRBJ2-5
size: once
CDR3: CASGAGGQETQYF

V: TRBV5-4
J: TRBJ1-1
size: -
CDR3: CASSTWTGDTEAFF

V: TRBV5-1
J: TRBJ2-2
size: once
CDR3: CASNPGGQDTGELFF

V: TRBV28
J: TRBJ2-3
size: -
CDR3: CASRPGGSTDTQYF

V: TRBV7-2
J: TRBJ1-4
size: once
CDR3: CASSLQGTATNEKLFF

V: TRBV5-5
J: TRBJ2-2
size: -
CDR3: CASSLGRGMTGELFF

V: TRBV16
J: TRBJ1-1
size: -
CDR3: CASSQSGGVGGTEAFF

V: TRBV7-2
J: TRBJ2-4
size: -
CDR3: CASSDAVGLAFGGKNIQYF

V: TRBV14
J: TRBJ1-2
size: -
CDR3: CASSQESTANYGYTF

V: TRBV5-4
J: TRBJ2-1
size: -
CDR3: CASSSRTGLTYNEQFF

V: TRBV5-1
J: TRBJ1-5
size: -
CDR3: CASSEGAVGQPQHF

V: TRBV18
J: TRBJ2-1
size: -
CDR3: CASSLLLSGSNDEQFF

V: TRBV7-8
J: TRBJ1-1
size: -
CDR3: CASSLSGGNTEAFF

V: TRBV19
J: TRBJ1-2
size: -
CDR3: CASSIDPGQGYGYTF

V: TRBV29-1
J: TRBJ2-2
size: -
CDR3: CSVTGQGSLRTGELFF

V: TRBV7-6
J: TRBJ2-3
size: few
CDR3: CASSLGATGISTDTQYF

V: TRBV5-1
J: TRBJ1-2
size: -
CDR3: CASSLAGTAAGYTF

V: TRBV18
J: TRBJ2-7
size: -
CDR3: CASSPRQGAGYEQYF

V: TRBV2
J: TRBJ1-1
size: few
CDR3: CASSTRGGDTEAFF

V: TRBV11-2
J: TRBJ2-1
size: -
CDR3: CASSLQGATYNEQFF

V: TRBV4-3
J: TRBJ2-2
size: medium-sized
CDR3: CASSQPLVGGGSGELFF

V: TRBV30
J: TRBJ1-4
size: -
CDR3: CAWSPGTGPEKLFF

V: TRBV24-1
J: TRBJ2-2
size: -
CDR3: CATSLAGASTGELFF

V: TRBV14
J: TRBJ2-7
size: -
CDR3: CASSQVAGGGEQYF

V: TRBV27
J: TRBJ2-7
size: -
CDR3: CASSSRSGFDEQYF

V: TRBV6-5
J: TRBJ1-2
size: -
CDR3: CASSYVGRGWNGYTF

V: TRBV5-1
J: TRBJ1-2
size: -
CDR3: CASSFRTQDGYTF

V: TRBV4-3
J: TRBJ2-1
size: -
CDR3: CASSQEKASGRAIDEQFF

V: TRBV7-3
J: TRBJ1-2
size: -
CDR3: CASSSSGGIGYTF

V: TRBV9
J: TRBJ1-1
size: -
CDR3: CASSVGEGDTEAFF

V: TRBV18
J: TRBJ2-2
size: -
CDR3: CASSLPGRGTGELFF

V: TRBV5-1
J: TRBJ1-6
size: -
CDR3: CASSLESSYNSPLHF

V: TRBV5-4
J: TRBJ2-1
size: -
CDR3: CASSSRLAGGSYNEQFF

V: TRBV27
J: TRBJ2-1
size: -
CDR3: CASSLGTSGNNEQFF

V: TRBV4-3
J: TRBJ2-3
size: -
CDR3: CASSQRLAGSDTQYF

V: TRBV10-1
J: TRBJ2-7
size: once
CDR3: CASSPVRDRGSYEQYF

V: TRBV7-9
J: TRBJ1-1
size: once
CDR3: CASSPPGSTEAFF

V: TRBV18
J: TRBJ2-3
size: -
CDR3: CASSPLSTEDTQYF

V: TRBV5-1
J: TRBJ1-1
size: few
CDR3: CASSRTGVDTEAFF

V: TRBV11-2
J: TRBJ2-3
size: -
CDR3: CASSWRLSTDTQYF

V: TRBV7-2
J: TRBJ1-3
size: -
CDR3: CASSFGWGDTIYF

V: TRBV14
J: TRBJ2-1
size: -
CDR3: CASSQDQVRQFF

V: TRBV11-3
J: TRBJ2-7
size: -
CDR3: CASSPGDYSYEQYF

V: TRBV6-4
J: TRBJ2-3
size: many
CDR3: CASSDVGGADTQYF